This TCR beta chain was sequenced in a study of blood T cell repertoires in COVID-19. Germline V gene lookup returns CDR1 SGHNT and CDR2 YYREEE (reference sequence). V lost 5 bases and J lost 4; bases outside the gene matches: 14. The CDR3 contains 16 residues. No more than 2 weeks before study entry, exposed participants had met a case of COVID-19. Sequencing was performed with immunoSEQ multiplex PCR; in TCRdb, only in-frame clones are kept and a portion is missing. Among about 160,000 clones listed, around 90% were seen once. The TCR comes from a woman between 40 and 55 years old who had been exposed to COVID-19. V usage is TRBV5-4 and J usage is TRBJ2-5, with 7 nucleotides matching TRBD2. Sequencing was done on a sample of PBMCs or T cells enriched from blood (not recorded which). CDR3 sequence (DNA): TGTGCCAGCAGTTTTGACACCGGGACTATAGGAGAGACCCAGTACTTC. Its translation: CASSFDTGTIGETQYF.